Following are 2 T cell receptor beta chains from one sample sequenced in a study of T cell repertoires in cytomegalovirus infection (dated by TCRdb to between 2018 and 2020). Instrument on record: Illumina HiSeq 1500. TCRdb redid the processing of the public reads, applying fastp at Q25 and MiXCR, and retained in-frame beta chains. For every CDR3 protein sequence, its rows merge into one entry that carries the most common genes and DNA. The sample records roughly 140,000 distinct CDR3 sequences, 23% of which are singletons. The ten largest make up approximately 11% of the sample. Material for sequencing was PBMCs. All receptors come from a human donor in good health (CMV status not recorded). Some clones in this sample may be carry-over from other donors' samples.

This clonotype was counted only a few times. The gene calls are TRBV6-2 or TRBV6-3 and TRBJ2-3; a weak D match, TRBD1 (5 bases). V shed 5 bases and J shed 3 bases, with 15 bases lying between them. This CDR3 contains 15 residues. Germline V CDR1 and CDR2: MNHEY, SVGEGT. The CDR3 DNA reads as TGTGCCAGCAGTACTCGGACATTTTCGACAGATACGCAGTATTTT. It encodes CASSTRTFSTDTQYF.

This clonotype has a count of ten or more. V is TRBV7-2 and J is TRBJ2-5; unclear D gene. CDR3 length: 13 amino acids. Between the trimmed V and J ends, which lost 5 bases and 3 bases, there was a span of 10 bases. Germline values: CDR1 SGHTA, CDR2 FQGNSA. The CDR3 DNA reads TGTGCCAGCAGCCCGATCGGAGAAGAGACCCAGTACTTC. Translating it yields CASSPIGEETQYF.